This TCR beta chain was captured by sequencing in a study of CD8 T cells in ankylosing spondylitis. Trimming pared 6 bases from V and 4 bases from J, leaving 11 bases between. From germline, CDR1 is MNHEY and CDR2 SMNVEV (reference sequence). The CDR3 is made up of 13 amino acids. As for this clonotype: Its antigen remains unknown.

TCRdb reprocessed the 5' RACE reads via MiXCR and lists one record per CDR3 protein. The top ten hold around 15% of the sample, which has roughly 180,000 distinct CDR3 sequences, roughly 10% seen once. Points from the study as a whole: Typical of ankylosing spondylitis blood, it appeared, was a TCR beta motif of fewer than ten highly homologous variants.

This clonotype originated in a female donor with ankylosing spondylitis or in good health (not recorded which). The specimen was blood, either unsorted or a sorted T cell fraction (not recorded which). The chain combines TRBV27 with TRBJ2-3; perhaps TRBD1 as D (5 bases). Written as DNA, the CDR3 is TGTGCCAGCAGCGCAGGGTGGGCAGATACGCAGTATTTT. Translation gives CASSAGWADTQYF.